A single count supports the clone carrying this T cell receptor (beta chain). The same CDR3 can be traced to other DNA sequences in this sample. The CDR3 totals 13 residues. V was shortened by 2 bases and J by 3 bases, with 8 bases between the two germline ends. Germline loops: CDR1 SGDLS, CDR2 YYNGEE. This entry comes from a study of cytomegalovirus exposure and HLA in healthy donors. It was healthy bone marrow donors who served as donors. Primers included in the PCR were 60 Vbeta and 13 Jbeta primers. The method was immunoSEQ multiplex PCR; TCRdb's version includes in-frame clones alone and lacks a portion of them. The sample contains about 77,000 clones, around 79% of which appear only once.

The sample taken for sequencing was PBMCs. The V and J genes are TRBV9 and TRBJ2-5; D is perhaps TRBD2 (6 bases). The source of this sequence is a middle-aged man in good health and CMV-seronegative. The DNA for the CDR3 is TGTGCCAGCAGCGTCTGGGGGGAAGAGACCCAGTACTTC. Translated: CASSVWGEETQYF.